These 20 T cell receptor beta chains share one sample of origin, sequenced in a study of T cells in narcolepsy. The protocol was immunoSEQ multiplex PCR, while the TCRdb copy is restricted to in-frame clones and leaves out a portion. The sample contains around 20,000 clones, 92% of which appear only once. The sequencing input was CD45RA- memory CD4+ T cells from PBMCs. The receptors derive from a human donor with narcolepsy.

This clone has only one observation. CDR3 DNA: TGTGCCAGCAGTGAACTTGGGACGTCTGGAAACACCATATATTTT. Translated: CASSELGTSGNTIYF. The chain carries TRBV6-1 and TRBJ1-3, with D possibly being TRBD1 (5 bases). Germline V gene data show CDR1 as MNHNS and CDR2 as SASEGT. The CDR3 is 15 residues long. V was cut by 2 bases and J by 1 base, with 9 bases left in between.

The chain links TRBV6-6 to TRBJ1-5; no clear D. V lost 7 bases, J lost 0 bases, and 7 bases lay in between. The CDR3 spans 13 residues. The germline V gene encodes CDR1 MNHNY and CDR2 SVGAGI (reference sequence). This CDR3 is CASTPDSNQPQHF. The DNA of the CDR3 is TGTGCCAGCACCCCAGATAGCAATCAGCCCCAGCATTTT.

The chain employs TRBV6-6 and TRBJ1-5; TRBD1 matches 9 bases. Germline CDR1 is MNHNY and CDR2 is SVGAGI (reference sequence). The CDR3 runs 15 residues. Germline trimming cut 5 bases from V and 4 bases from J; bases unmatched to any gene: 6. CDR3 coding DNA: TGTGCCAGCAGTCCTACCGGGACAGGGAATCAGCCCCAGCATTTT. Its protein product is CASSPTGTGNQPQHF.

V is TRBV9 and J is TRBJ2-7, with 10 nucleotides matching TRBD1. Per germline, CDR1 SGDLS and CDR2 YYNGEE. This CDR3 comprises 15 residues. The V and J ends lost 0 bases and 4 bases, in that order; junction bases with no gene match: 4. CDR3 amino acids: CASSVATGGQYEQYF. The CDR3 nucleotides read TGTGCCAGCAGCGTAGCGACAGGGGGCCAGTACGAGCAGTACTTC.

This clone was counted once. The V call is TRBV28, the J call TRBJ1-3, with 8 bases lining up with TRBD1. The trim removed 6 bases at V and 7 bases at J, leaving 8 bases unmatched. Germline V gives CDR1 MDHEN, CDR2 SYDVKM. The CDR3 totals 14 residues. CDR3 nucleotides: TGTGCCAGCAGCCAAGGACAGGGTCGGAACACCATATATTTT. It specifies CASSQGQGRNTIYF.

The rearrangement uses TRBV18 and TRBJ2-7; 10 bases align to TRBD1. The CDR3 extends over 15 amino acids. Germline V CDR1 and CDR2: KGHSH, LQKENI. Unmatched junction bases numbered 7, after V lost 4 bases and J lost 4 bases. CDR3 nucleotides: TGTGCCAGCTCACTCTCGGGACAGGGGTTGTACGAGCAGTACTTC. As protein: CASSLSGQGLYEQYF.

The V and J genes are TRBV15 and TRBJ2-7; D assignment may be TRBD1 or TRBD2 (5 bases each). This CDR3 comprises 15 residues. Germline values: CDR1 LNHNV, CDR2 YYDKDF (reference sequence). V was cut by 0 bases and J by 1 base, with 10 bases left in between. CDR3 residues: CATSRDQGRSYEQYF. CDR3 DNA: TGTGCCACCAGCAGAGATCAGGGACGGTCCTACGAGCAGTACTTC.

The chain links TRBV5-1 to TRBJ1-2; 8 nucleotides agree with TRBD1. Per the germline V gene, CDR1 is SGHRS and CDR2 is YFSETQ. With 2 bases clipped from V and 6 bases from J, the junction kept 15 bases outside the gene matches. This CDR3 is 17 amino acids long. The CDR3 region is CASSFLGQGGSGNGYTF. The CDR3 DNA is TGCGCCAGCAGCTTTCTTGGACAGGGTGGTAGCGGGAATGGCTACACCTTC.

The CDR3, as DNA: TGTGCCAGCAGAACTAAGAGCTTCCGGAACACTGAAGCTTTCTTT. As protein: CASRTKSFRNTEAFF. V usage is TRBV28 and J usage is TRBJ1-1; the D is unclear. This CDR3 comprises 15 residues. The germline V gene encodes CDR1 MDHEN and CDR2 SYDVKM. V gave up 6 bases and J gave up 1 base, with 15 bases separating them.

The DNA of the CDR3 is TGTGCCAGCAGCGTAAGAGGGGGGGTTACAGATACGCAGTATTTT. It codes for CASSVRGGVTDTQYF. The chain links TRBV9 to TRBJ2-3; TRBD2 might be the D (7 bases). The CDR3 sequence is 15 residues long. V shed 1 base and J shed 3 bases, with 12 bases lying between them. Germline values: CDR1 SGDLS, CDR2 YYNGEE.

Concerning this clone itself: A read error may account for a junction end that differs from germline. This chain links TRBV5-7 with TRBJ1-4; weak D call: TRBD1 (5 bases). TRBV5-7 is classed as an ORF, of uncertain function. The CDR3 has 16 amino acids. CDR3: CASSLVGATTKEKLFF. CDR3 DNA: TGTGCCAGCAGCTTGGTTGGGGCAACAACTAAGGAAAAACTGTTTTTT.

This clone occurred once. The rearrangement joins TRBV5-3 to TRBJ2-7; 7 nucleotides align to TRBD1. TRBV5-3 is assigned to the ORF class and has an uncertain function. The CDR3 runs to 19 residues. Trimming took 4 bases from V and 2 from J; bases not matched to a gene: 21. This chain's CDR3 is CARSPPHNKDRMRTYEQYF. The CDR3, as DNA: TGTGCCAGAAGCCCACCTCACAATAAGGACAGGATGAGAACCTACGAGCAGTACTTC.

The chain couples TRBV6-5 to TRBJ1-1; 7 nucleotides match TRBD1. The CDR3 extends over 12 amino acids. Germline V gene data show CDR1 as MNHEY and CDR2 as SVGAGI. Trimming cost V 6 bases and J 11 bases; bases outside gene matches: 9. The CDR3 nucleotides are TGTGCCAGCAGCTCCGGGACAGCGATGGCTTTCTTT. As protein: CASSSGTAMAFF.

The rearrangement links TRBV27 to TRBJ2-5; D not certain. Trimming stripped 0 bases from V and 0 bases from J, with 5 bases between. Germline CDR1 reads MNHEY; CDR2 reads SMNVEV (reference sequence). This CDR3 region has 14 residues. CDR3 residues: CASSLSRNQETQYF. The CDR3, as DNA: TGTGCCAGCAGTTTATCGAGGAACCAAGAGACCCAGTACTTC.

This chain joins TRBV28 and TRBJ1-5; 7 nucleotides line up with TRBD1. Germline CDR1 MDHEN, CDR2 SYDVKM. J gave up 4 bases and V 2 bases, and 8 bases lay outside the gene matches. This CDR3 is built from 16 residues. CDR3 coding DNA: TGTGCCAGCAGTTTAGAACCCAACAGGGGTAATCAGCCCCAGCATTTT. Residues: CASSLEPNRGNQPQHF.

The genes are TRBV30 and TRBJ2-1; 8 nucleotides agree with TRBD2. Trimming removed 1 base from V and 0 bases from J; junction bases left unmatched: 5. CDR1 is GTSNPN and CDR2 is SVGIG in the germline V gene (reference sequence). The length of the CDR3 is 16 residues. This CDR3 reads CAWSGVAGSSYNEQFF. The CDR3 DNA follows: TGTGCCTGGAGTGGGGTAGCGGGGAGCTCCTACAATGAGCAGTTCTTC.

The chain recombines TRBV7-6 with TRBJ1-5; 10 bases line up with TRBD1. The CDR3 length is 16 residues. Germline CDR1 SGHVS, CDR2 FNYEAQ. J lost 2 bases, V lost 3 bases, and 4 bases had no gene match. The CDR3 nucleotides read TGTGCCAGCAGCTTGGGACAGGGGCGAGGCAATCAGCCCCAGCATTTT. Translation gives CASSLGQGRGNQPQHF. Supplemented by reference TRBV7-6 and TRBJ1-5, the full variable domain reads GAGVSQSPRYKVTKRGQDVALRCDPISGHVSLYWYRQALGQGPEFLTYFNYEAQQDKSGLPNDRFSAERPEGSISTLTIQRTEQRDSAMYRCASSLGQGRGNQPQHFGDGTRLSIL.

The chain employs TRBV6-4 and TRBJ2-3, with 7 bases that match TRBD2. The CDR3 is made up of 14 amino acids. V dropped 6 bases and J dropped 0; count of bases not matched to a gene: 3. Germline V lookup: CDR1 MRHNA, CDR2 SNTAGT. This CDR3 reads CASSGRPSTDTQYF. The CDR3 DNA follows: TGTGCCAGCAGCGGGAGGCCGAGCACAGATACGCAGTATTTT.

The CDR3 is CASSYGGDTEAFF. CDR3 DNA: TGTGCCAGCAGTTACGGCGGGGACACTGAAGCTTTCTTT. The rearrangement uses TRBV6-5 and TRBJ1-1; D is undetermined. V lost 2 bases and J 3 bases, leaving 7 bases between the germline ends. Germline CDR1 MNHEY, CDR2 SVGAGI. This CDR3 region has 13 residues.

About this clone: This CDR3 is also generated by other DNA sequences in the sample. The rearrangement links TRBV7-2 to TRBJ2-5, with D possibly TRBD2 on 6 matching bases. Germline assignment: CDR1 SGHTA and CDR2 FQGNSA. V was trimmed by 1 base and J by 1 base, leaving 7 bases between them. The CDR3 runs 14 residues. The CDR3 region has the DNA TGTGCCAGCAGCTTAGGGGGACTCCAAGAGACCCAGTACTTC. Amino acid sequence: CASSLGGLQETQYF.